These 14 T cell receptor beta chains originate from one sample sequenced in a study of tumor and adjacent non-tumor tissue in lung cancer. RNA was extracted from bulk tissue without any cell sorting. Distant lung tissue was collected more than 3 cm away from the tumor edge. A modified ARM-PCR protocol with three rounds of nested PCR amplified TCRbeta. MiXCR was run by TCRdb on the multiplex PCR reads, yielding one entry per CDR3 protein. The sample records 85,000 to 130,000 distinct CDR3 sequences, roughly two thirds being singletons. Sequences were obtained from distant non-tumor lung tissue. These TCRs come from a man aged 25-45 years with non-small cell lung cancer.

Details on this clonotype: Mismatch with germline at one junction end may stem from a read error. CDR3 in amino acids: CASSLMALSNQPPHF. The CDR3 nucleotides are TGTGCCAGCAGCCTTATGGCCTTGAGCAATCAGCCCCCGCATTTT. The V gene is TRBV11-2, the J gene TRBJ1-5; D not certain. The germline gives CDR1 SGHAT, CDR2 FQNNGV. The CDR3 is made up of 15 amino acids.

Concerning this clonotype: One end of the junction is discordant with germline, which a read error may explain. The rearrangement joins TRBV6-2 or TRBV6-3 to TRBJ2-1, with 9 bases aligning to TRBD2. The CDR3 is 16 amino acids. Germline V gene data show CDR1 as MNHEY and CDR2 as SVGEGT. In DNA form, the CDR3 reads TGTACCAGCAGGGGGATTAGCGGGAGAGGGTACAATGAGCAGTTCTTC. Encoded protein: CTSRGISGRGYNEQFF.

On this clonotype itself: This CDR3 fails to terminate in the conserved phenylalanine or tryptophan, so it likely reflects a read error. The DNA for the CDR3 is TGCAGTGCTAGCCCGGACAGATACAATGAGCAGTTCCTC. It translates to CSASPDRYNEQFL. The chain joins TRBV20-1 to TRBJ2-1, with D possibly TRBD1 on 6 matching bases. CDR1 DFQATT and CDR2 SNEGSKA come from the germline V gene (reference sequence). Trimming shortened V by 3 bases and J by 4 bases, and 10 bases separated the two germline ends. CDR3 length equals 13 residues.

The table lists this clonotype with a count of one. An end of the junction does not agree with germline; a read error may underlie this. This sequence joins TRBV11-2 and TRBJ2-3; tentative D call: TRBD1 (6 bases). Germline V CDR1 and CDR2: SGHAT, FQNNGV. This CDR3 is built from 13 residues. The CDR3 loop is CANSHGGGDMQYF. The CDR3 DNA reads as TGTGCCAACAGCCACGGTGGGGGCGATATGCAGTATTTT. The entire variable domain, with the rest obtained from reference TRBV11-2 and TRBJ2-3, is as follows: EAGVAQSPRYKIIEKRQSVAFWCNPISGHATLYWYQQILGQGPKLLIQFQNNGVVDDSQLPKDRFSAERLKGVDSTLKIQPAKLEDSAVYLCANSHGGGDMQYFGPGTRLTVL.

Notes on this clonotype: Compared with germline, one end of the junction differs, possibly owing to a read error. The chain recombines TRBV10-2 with TRBJ1-4, with unresolved D. Germline V lookup: CDR1 WSHSY, CDR2 SAAADI. This CDR3 contains 15 residues. CDR3 sequence: CVSSESTVEGEKLFF. The DNA of the CDR3 is TGCGTCAGCAGTGAGTCGACGGTGGAGGGTGAAAAACTGTTTTTT.

Regarding this clonotype: At one end, the junction sequence differs from germline, possibly due to a read error. The J gene is TRBJ1-2, the V gene TRBV11-2; D not certain. CDR1 and CDR2 from the germline V gene are SGHAT and FQNNGV. This CDR3 spans 14 amino acids. The CDR3 region is CTSSLASLNYGYTF. CDR3 nucleotides: TGTACCAGCAGCTTAGCTTCTCTTAACTATGGCTACACCTTC.

This clonotype occurred once. A read error is likely, as this CDR3 ends without the conserved phenylalanine or tryptophan. The chain links TRBV6-1 to TRBJ1-1, with unresolved D. Germline CDR1 MNHNS, CDR2 SASEGT. The CDR3 contains 13 residues. CDR3 in DNA: TGTGTCAGCAATTTCGGACCTAGGGTCGTTGCTTTCTAT. It translates to CVSNFGPRVVAFY.

To note about this clonotype: Mismatch with germline at one junction end may stem from a read error. V gene TRBV20-1 combines with J gene TRBJ2-1; 10 bases are a match to TRBD1. Germline V lookup: CDR1 DFQATT, CDR2 SNEGSKA (reference sequence). CDR3 length equals 13 residues. For the CDR3, the DNA is TGCAGTCCTAGACAGGGGGCCTACAATGAGCACTTCTTC. This encodes CSPRQGAYNEHFF.

Concerning this clonotype itself: This may arise from a read error, as a much more abundant clone is one base away. The J gene is TRBJ2-7, the V gene TRBV20-1, with 9 bases matching TRBD1. Germline V lookup: CDR1 DFQATT, CDR2 SNEGSKA (reference sequence). The CDR3 covers 15 residues. The CDR3 bases are TGCAGTGCTAGAAGGTCAGGGGGACAGGGTAACGACCAGTACTTC. This codes for CSARRSGGQGNDQYF.

As regards this clonotype: A junction end diverges from the germline sequence, so it may reflect a read error. This chain links TRBV12-3 or TRBV12-4 with TRBJ2-4, with D perhaps assigned TRBD1 or TRBD2 (5 bases each). The CDR3 length is 14 residues. The CDR3 nucleotides read TGTGCCAGCAGTTTGGCAGGGACCAAAAACATCCAGTACTTC. It specifies CASSLAGTKNIQYF.

This clonotype is a singleton in its sample. A clone one base away is much larger, so this may be a read error. The chain couples TRBV6-5 to TRBJ1-2; D ambiguous. Trimming shortened V by 8 bases and J by 7 bases, and 11 bases separated the two germline ends. From germline, CDR1 is MNHEY and CDR2 SVGAGI. The CDR3 sequence is 11 residues long. Here the CDR3 reads CASGVWGGYTF. The CDR3 DNA is TGTGCCAGCGGGGTGTGGGGTGGCTACACCTTC.

Turning to this clonotype: At one end the junction does not follow the germline gene, possibly because of a read error. The gene calls are TRBV5-4 and TRBJ1-1; no definite D call. The CDR3 runs to 13 residues. In germline, CDR1 is SGHNT, CDR2 YYREEE (reference sequence). Written as DNA, the CDR3 is TGTGCCAGCAGCTTGGAGGCCAACACTGAAGCTTCCTTT. This translates into CASSLEANTEASF.

This clonotype was seen a few times. V gene TRBV11-2 combines with J gene TRBJ2-1; D call uncertain. Germline V lookup: CDR1 SGHAT, CDR2 FQNNGV. The CDR3 is 11 amino acids. V gave up 2 bases and J gave up 15 bases, with 11 bases separating them. CDR3 DNA sequence: TGTGCCAGCAGCTTACCCACTAATCTGTTCTTC. Translation: CASSLPTNLFF.

Points on this clonotype: No conserved phenylalanine or tryptophan ends this CDR3, so it is likely a read error. V usage is TRBV5-1 and J usage is TRBJ2-3; 7 bases align to TRBD1. The CDR3 is 14 residues long. CDR1 is SGHRS and CDR2 is YFSETQ in the germline V gene. V shed 6 bases and J 1 base; nucleotides not matched to a gene: 5. The CDR3 region is CASNLGQGTDTQYL. For the CDR3, the DNA is TGCGCCAGCAACCTAGGACAGGGCACAGATACGCAGTATCTT.